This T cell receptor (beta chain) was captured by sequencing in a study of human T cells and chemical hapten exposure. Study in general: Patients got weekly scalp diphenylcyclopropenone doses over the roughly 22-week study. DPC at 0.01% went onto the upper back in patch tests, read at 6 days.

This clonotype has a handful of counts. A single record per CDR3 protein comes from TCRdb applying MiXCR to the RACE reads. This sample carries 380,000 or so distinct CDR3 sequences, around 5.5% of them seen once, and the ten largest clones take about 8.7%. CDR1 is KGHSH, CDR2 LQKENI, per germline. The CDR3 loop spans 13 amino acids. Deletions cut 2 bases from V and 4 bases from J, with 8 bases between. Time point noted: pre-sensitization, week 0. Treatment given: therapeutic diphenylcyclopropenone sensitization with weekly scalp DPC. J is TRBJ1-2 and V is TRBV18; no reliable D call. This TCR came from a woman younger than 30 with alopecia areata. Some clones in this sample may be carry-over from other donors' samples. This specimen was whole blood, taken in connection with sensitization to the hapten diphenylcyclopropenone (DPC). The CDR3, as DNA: TGTGCCAGCTCACCATCAGACGCCTATGGCTACACCTTC. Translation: CASSPSDAYGYTF.